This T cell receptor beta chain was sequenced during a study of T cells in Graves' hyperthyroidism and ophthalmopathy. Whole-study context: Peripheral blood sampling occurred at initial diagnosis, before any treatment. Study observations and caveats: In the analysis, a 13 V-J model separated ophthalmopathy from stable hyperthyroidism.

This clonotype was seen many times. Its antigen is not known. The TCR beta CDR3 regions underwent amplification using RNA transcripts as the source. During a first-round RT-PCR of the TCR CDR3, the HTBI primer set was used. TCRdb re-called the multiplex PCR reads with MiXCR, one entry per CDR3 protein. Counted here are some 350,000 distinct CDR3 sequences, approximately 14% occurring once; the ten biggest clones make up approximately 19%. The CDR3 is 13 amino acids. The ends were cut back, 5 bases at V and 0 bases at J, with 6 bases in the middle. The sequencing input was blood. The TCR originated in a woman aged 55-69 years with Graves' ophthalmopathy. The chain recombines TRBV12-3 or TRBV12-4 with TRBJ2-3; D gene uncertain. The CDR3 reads CASSHRSTDTQYF. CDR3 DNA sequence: TGTGCCAGCAGTCATCGGAGCACAGATACGCAGTATTTT.